This TCR beta chain was recovered during a study of shared clonotypes between healthy human individuals. The study's findings and limits: Tissues were not sampled, only blood, and their repertoires likely differ.

All of the donors resided in Nashville, Tennessee, and each was a Caucasian adult. Memory CD4+ cells were the fraction left after CD45RA+ naive selection. The CDR3 spans 16 residues. The germline V gene encodes CDR1 MNHEY and CDR2 SMNVEV (reference sequence). V shed 4 bases, J shed 5 bases, and the junction held 8 bases outside the gene matches. A word on this clone: Its specificity is not known.

The table came from immunoSEQ multiplex PCR; TCRdb's copy has only in-frame clones and leaves some out. The table has a few million clones, about 92% seen once. The receptor was isolated from a man between 18 and 35 years old in good health. The chain combines TRBV27 with TRBJ2-1, with 10 bases lining up with TRBD2. Sequenced material: naive CD4+ T cells sorted from blood. Subset of the sample: CD45RA+ positively selected. The CDR3 here is CASSSLASGSHNEQFF. DNA for the CDR3: TGTGCCAGCAGTTCGTTAGCTAGCGGGAGCCACAATGAGCAGTTCTTC.